This T cell receptor beta chain was recovered during a study of blood T cell repertoires in COVID-19. Study summary: In each case, the material was cDNA or gDNA derived from T cells, B-cell-depleted T cells, or PBMCs.

Clones were read by immunoSEQ multiplex PCR, and TCRdb kept only the in-frame ones, dropping some. This table holds 210,000 or so clones, 84% found once. This clone was detected only a few times. V was pared by 7 bases and J by 1 base, with 10 bases between. The CDR3 has 13 residues. Material: peripheral blood. This rearrangement joins TRBV12-3 or TRBV12-4 to TRBJ1-2; possibly TRBD1 for D (5 bases). This receptor was taken from a woman in her 50s with active or convalescent COVID-19. CDR3 nucleotide sequence: TGTGCCAGCACCGCGGGACTTAACTATGGCTACACCTTC. Translated, it gives CASTAGLNYGYTF.